Presented here are 5 T cell receptor beta chains from one specimen sequenced in a study of blood T cell repertoires in COVID-19. Sequenced by immunoSEQ multiplex PCR; TCRdb stores in-frame clones only, minus some. The data show roughly 190,000 clones, with approximately 85% seen just once and 6.5% to 10% held by the top ten. The source material was peripheral blood. The receptors derive from a woman aged 55 to 70 with acute or convalescent COVID-19.

The chain is built from TRBV24-1 and TRBJ1-5; D gene ambiguous. This CDR3 spans 12 amino acids. Trimming took off 4 bases at V and 4 bases at J, with 4 bases between the two ends. CDR1 and CDR2 from the germline V gene are KGHDR and SFDVKD. The CDR3 DNA follows: TGTGCCACCAGTGACCAGAATCAGCCCCAGCATTTT. Translation gives CATSDQNQPQHF.

The genes are TRBV7-9 and TRBJ2-7; 9 bases line up with TRBD2. J gave up 3 bases and V 1 base, and 4 bases lay outside the gene matches. Germline CDR1 reads SEHNR; CDR2 reads FQNEAQ (reference sequence). The CDR3 is 15 residues long. The CDR3: CASSLEERGDYEQYF. DNA of the CDR3: TGTGCCAGCAGCTTAGAGGAGCGGGGGGACTACGAGCAGTACTTC.

V usage is TRBV3-1 (or the pseudogene TRBV3-2) and J usage is TRBJ1-1, with 9 bases that match TRBD1. Trimming at V came to 1 base and at J to 7 bases, leaving 10 bases not matched to a gene. The CDR3 is 16 amino acids. The germline V gene encodes CDR1 LGHDT and CDR2 YNNKEL (reference sequence). The CDR3 DNA reads as TGTGCCAGCAGCCAAGTAAGGTGGGGACAGGGATTTGAAGCTTTCTTT. Its protein is CASSQVRWGQGFEAFF.

This chain joins TRBV6-5 and TRBJ1-1; TRBD1 matches 9 bases. Trimming cost V 6 bases and J 5 bases; bases outside gene matches: 4. This CDR3 spans 13 amino acids. From germline, CDR1 is MNHEY and CDR2 SVGAGI. Here the CDR3 reads CASRRTGETEAFF. The CDR3 bases are TGTGCCAGCAGGCGGACAGGGGAGACTGAAGCTTTCTTT.

The chain employs TRBV30 and TRBJ1-2; the D gene is possibly TRBD1 (6 bases). V was trimmed by 5 bases and J by 8 bases, leaving 12 bases between them. The germline gives CDR1 GTSNPN, CDR2 SVGIG (reference sequence). The CDR3 spans 11 residues. The CDR3 region is CAWVTGQGYTF. CDR3 nucleotide sequence: TGTGCCTGGGTGACAGGCCAAGGCTACACCTTC.